This record concerns one T cell receptor (beta chain) sequence. Its target is not known. The data stem from a study of cytomegalovirus exposure and HLA in healthy donors. Whole-study findings and limits: TCR beta chains numbering under 200 were designated cytomegalovirus-associated. According to a subsequent analysis, TCR clusters from the first cohort were inclined to appear together in the 110 or so validation repertoires. Many donors shared some public TCRs, even though most TCR sequences were rare. Reports indicated that the classifier achieved high specificity and sensitivity in diagnosing cytomegalovirus status.

The V end lost 2 bases, the J end lost 2 bases, and 3 bases lay between the germline ends. Germline V gene lookup returns CDR1 PRHDT and CDR2 FYEKMQ (reference sequence). This CDR3 has 12 amino acids. Sequencing used immunoSEQ multiplex PCR; TCRdb keeps in-frame clones, though not all of them. The table includes 200,000 to 250,000 clones, 80% to 85% detected once. The chain carries TRBV13 and TRBJ2-5; no clear D. Sequenced input: PBMCs. The TCR comes from a woman in her twenties or thirties in good health and CMV-seropositive. This chain's CDR3 is CASSLHQETQYF. CDR3 DNA: TGTGCCAGCAGCTTACATCAAGAGACCCAGTACTTC. Full variable domain (rest looked up from reference TRBV13 and TRBJ2-5): AAGVIQSPRHLIKEKRETATLKCYPIPRHDTVYWYQQGPGQDPQFLISFYEKMQSDKGSIPDRFSAQQFSDYHSELNMSSLELGDSALYFCASSLHQETQYFGPGTRLLVL.